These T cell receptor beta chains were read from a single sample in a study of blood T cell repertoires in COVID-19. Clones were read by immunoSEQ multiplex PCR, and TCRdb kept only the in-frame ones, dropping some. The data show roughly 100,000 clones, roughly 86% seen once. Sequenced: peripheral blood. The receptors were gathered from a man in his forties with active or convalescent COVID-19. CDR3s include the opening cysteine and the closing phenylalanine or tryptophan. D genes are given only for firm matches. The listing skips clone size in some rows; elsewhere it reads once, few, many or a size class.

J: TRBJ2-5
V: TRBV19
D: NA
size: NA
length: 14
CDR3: CASSIGPGQETQYF
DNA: TGTGCCAGTAGTATTGGGCCAGGCCAAGAGACCCAGTACTTC

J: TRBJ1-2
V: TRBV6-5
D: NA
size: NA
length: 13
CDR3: CASSLAGRDGYTF
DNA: TGTGCCAGCAGTTTGGCGGGGAGGGATGGCTACACCTTC

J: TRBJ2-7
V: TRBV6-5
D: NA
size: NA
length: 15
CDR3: CASSSRSVSTYEQYF
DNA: TGTGCCAGCAGTTCGCGTTCGGTTTCTACCTACGAGCAGTACTTC

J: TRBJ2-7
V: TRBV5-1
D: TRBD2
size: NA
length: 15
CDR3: CASSLGLAGTYEQYF
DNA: TGCGCCAGCAGCTTAGGACTAGCGGGAACCTACGAGCAGTACTTC

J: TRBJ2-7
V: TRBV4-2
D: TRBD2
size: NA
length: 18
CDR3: CASSYPSGLAGGTYEQYF
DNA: TGTGCCAGCAGCTACCCCTCGGGACTAGCGGGGGGGACCTACGAGCAGTACTTC

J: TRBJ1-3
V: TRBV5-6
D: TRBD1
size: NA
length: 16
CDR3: CASSSVGGDSGNTIYF
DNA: TGTGCCAGCAGCTCGGTAGGGGGCGACTCTGGAAACACCATATATTTT

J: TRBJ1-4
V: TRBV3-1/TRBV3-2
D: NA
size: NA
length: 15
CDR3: CASSPRRGGGEKLFF
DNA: TGTGCCAGCAGCCCCAGACGGGGAGGAGGTGAAAAACTGTTTTTT

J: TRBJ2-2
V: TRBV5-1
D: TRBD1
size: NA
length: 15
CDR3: CASSLGGGGTGELFF
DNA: TGCGCCAGCAGCTTGGGAGGGGGCGGTACCGGGGAGCTGTTTTTT

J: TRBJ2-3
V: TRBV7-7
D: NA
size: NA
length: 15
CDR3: CASSLGSGGTDTQYF
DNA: TGTGCCAGCAGCTTAGGTTCGGGGGGCACAGATACGCAGTATTTT

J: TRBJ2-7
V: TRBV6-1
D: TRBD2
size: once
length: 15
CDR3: CASSESGGRSYEQYF
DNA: TGTGCCAGCAGTGAAAGCGGGGGGCGCTCCTACGAGCAGTACTTC

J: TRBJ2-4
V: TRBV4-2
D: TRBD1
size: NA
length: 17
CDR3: CASSQDLGTVERNIQYF
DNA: TGTGCCAGCAGCCAAGATTTGGGGACAGTTGAAAGAAACATTCAGTACTTC

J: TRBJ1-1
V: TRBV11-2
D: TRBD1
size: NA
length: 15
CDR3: CASSPLGQGDTEAFF
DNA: TGTGCCAGCAGCCCCCTAGGACAGGGGGACACTGAAGCTTTCTTT

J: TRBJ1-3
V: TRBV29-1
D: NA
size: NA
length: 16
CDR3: CSVEGEGESSGNTIYF
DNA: TGCAGCGTTGAAGGAGAAGGGGAAAGCTCTGGAAACACCATATATTTT

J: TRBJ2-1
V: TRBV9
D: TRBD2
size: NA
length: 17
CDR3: CASNPHSAGGPKDEQFF
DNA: TGTGCCAGCAACCCCCACTCAGCGGGGGGGCCTAAAGATGAGCAGTTCTTC

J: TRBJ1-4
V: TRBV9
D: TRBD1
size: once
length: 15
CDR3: CASSSTGVGNEKLFF
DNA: TGTGCCAGCAGCTCTACAGGGGTCGGTAATGAAAAACTGTTTTTT

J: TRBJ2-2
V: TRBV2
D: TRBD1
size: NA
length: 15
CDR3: CASTKTGSESGELFF
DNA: TGTGCCAGCACCAAGACAGGGAGCGAGTCCGGGGAGCTGTTTTTT

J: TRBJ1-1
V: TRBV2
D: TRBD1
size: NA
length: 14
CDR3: CASNRDRSGTEAFF
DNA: TGTGCCAGCAATAGGGACAGATCTGGGACTGAAGCTTTCTTT

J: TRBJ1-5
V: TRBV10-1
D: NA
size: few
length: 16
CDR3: CASSDGWFRGDQPQHF
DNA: TGCGCCAGCAGTGATGGATGGTTTCGGGGAGATCAGCCCCAGCATTTT

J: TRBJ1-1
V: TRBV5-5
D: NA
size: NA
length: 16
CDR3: CASSLKFWTVNTEAFF
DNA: TGTGCCAGCAGCTTGAAGTTTTGGACAGTGAACACTGAAGCTTTCTTT

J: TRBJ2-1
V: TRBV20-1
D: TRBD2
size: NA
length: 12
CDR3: CSASSSGVKQFF
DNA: TGCAGTGCTAGTTCTAGCGGGGTAAAGCAGTTCTTC

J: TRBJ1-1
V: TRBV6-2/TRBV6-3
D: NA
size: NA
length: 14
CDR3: CASSTGTPNTEAFF
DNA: TGTGCCAGCAGTACCGGGACACCGAACACTGAAGCTTTCTTT

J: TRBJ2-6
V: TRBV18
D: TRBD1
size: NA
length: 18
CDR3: CASSPLGQGNSGANVLTF
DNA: TGTGCCAGCTCACCGCTGGGACAGGGTAACTCTGGGGCCAACGTCCTGACTTTC

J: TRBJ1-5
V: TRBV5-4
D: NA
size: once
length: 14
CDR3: CASSLGGQGQPQHF
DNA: TGTGCCAGCAGCTTGGGGGGGCAGGGTCAGCCCCAGCATTTT